The clone carrying this TCR beta chain turned up a few times. Its antigen is still unknown. The V gene lost 5 bases and the J gene lost 0 bases, with 14 bases spanning the gap. Germline V gives CDR1 SQVTM, CDR2 ANQGSEA. This CDR3 is built from 15 residues. This sample stems from a study of blood T cells in healthy people across ages. Study-wide results and caveats: Reliance upon unsorted PBMCs precluded definitive naive versus antigen-experienced comparison.

Through a sample-barcoded 5' primer and a J-beta primer mix, a second PCR was run for roughly 6 to 11 cycles. Each cDNA molecule, via a template-switch adaptor with 12 random nucleotides, was tagged. No fewer than 3 million CDR3-containing paired-end reads came from each sample. TCRdb passed the 5' RACE reads through MiXCR, listing each CDR3 protein once. The repertoire holds about 1 million distinct CDR3 sequences, with more than 35% as singletons. The TCR was taken from a woman in her sixties in good health. The sequencing sample was made of blood. The chain uses TRBV29-1 and TRBJ1-5; D gene uncertain. As DNA, the CDR3 is TGCAGCGTTACGGACCGGGTAGATAGCAATCAGCCCCAGCATTTT. It codes for CSVTDRVDSNQPQHF.